Listed below are T cell receptor beta chains from one sample, sequenced in a study of T-cell reconstitution after alpha-beta-depleted transplantation in children. TCRdb re-derived calls from the PCR reads in MiXCR, one entry per CDR3 protein. The sample includes approximately 240,000 distinct CDR3 sequences, about a tenth of them seen just once. The sample was PBMCs from the stem cell graft donor, taken from the stem cell graft. Source of these receptors: a human donor who donated a stem cell graft to a child with acute lymphoblastic leukemia. The CDR3 runs from the conserved cysteine through the conserved F or W. The D gene is left open where the match is weak. Not all rows give a size; the values are once, few, many and, for expanded clones, a class.

abundance,v_gene,d_gene,j_gene,CDR3aa,CDR3nt
few,TRBV13,TRBD1,TRBJ2-7,CASSSRRRTGRSSYEQYF,TGTGCCAGCAGCTCGCGGCGTAGGACAGGGCGAAGCTCCTACGAGCAGTACTTC
few,TRBV7-9,NA,TRBJ1-3,CASSLPLQGSGDTIYF,TGTGCCAGCAGCTTGCCCCTCCAGGGGAGCGGAGACACCATATATTTT
many,TRBV5-1,TRBD1,TRBJ2-7,CASSFRTGGSYEQYF,TGCGCCAGCAGCTTTAGGACAGGGGGCTCCTACGAGCAGTACTTC
NA,TRBV2,NA,TRBJ2-7,CASSLSPFSQYF,TGTGCCAGCAGTCTTTCCCCCTTTTCGCAGTACTTC
many,TRBV12-3/TRBV12-4,NA,TRBJ2-2,CASRGGGENTGELFF,TGTGCCAGCAGAGGGGGGGGGGAGAACACCGGGGAGCTGTTTTTT
NA,TRBV7-8,NA,TRBJ2-7,CASSLDTGRREQYF,TGTGCCAGCAGCTTAGATACGGGCAGGCGCGAGCAGTACTTC
many,TRBV24-1,NA,TRBJ2-3,CATEGSETDTQYF,TGTGCCACCGAGGGGAGCGAAACAGATACGCAGTATTTT
few,TRBV5-1,NA,TRBJ1-1,CASSSGYDTEAFF,TGCGCCAGCAGCTCAGGGTATGACACTGAAGCTTTCTTT
many,TRBV6-6,TRBD1,TRBJ2-3,CASLPVTRQGTDTQYF,TGTGCCAGCCTCCCCGTTACCAGACAGGGTACAGATACGCAGTATTTT
NA,TRBV25-1,TRBD1,TRBJ2-7,CASSVMGQPYEQYF,TGTGCCAGCAGTGTTATGGGACAGCCCTACGAGCAGTACTTC
few,TRBV10-3,TRBD2,TRBJ2-5,CAISGRRMLAGQSRETQYF,TGTGCCATCAGTGGTCGTCGCATGTTAGCGGGGCAGAGTAGAGAGACCCAGTACTTC
NA,TRBV20-1,NA,TRBJ2-7,CSARVPGAVEQYF,TGCAGTGCTAGAGTCCCGGGGGCGGTCGAGCAGTACTTC
many,TRBV7-6,NA,TRBJ1-1,CASSRGKNTEAFF,TGTGCCAGCAGTCGGGGGAAAAACACTGAAGCTTTCTTT
few,TRBV29-1,NA,TRBJ1-1,CSGTDRINEAFF,TGCAGCGGAACCGACAGGATAAATGAAGCTTTCTTT
NA,TRBV12-3/TRBV12-4,NA,TRBJ1-4,CASSFLSRRLFF,TGTGCCAGCAGTTTCCTTTCGAGAAGGCTGTTTTTT
many,TRBV5-1,TRBD1,TRBJ2-1,CASSLGWGQGYVDEQFF,TGCGCCAGCAGCTTGGGTTGGGGACAGGGATACGTCGACGAGCAGTTCTTC
few,TRBV5-4,TRBD2,TRBJ2-2,CASSLDGGWTSGGPQNTGELFF,TGTGCCAGCAGCTTGGACGGAGGGTGGACTAGCGGGGGGCCACAGAACACCGGGGAGCTGTTTTTT
many,TRBV14,NA,TRBJ1-2,CASSQEAGWRGYTF,TGTGCCAGCAGCCAAGAAGCAGGGTGGAGGGGCTACACCTTC
many,TRBV14,TRBD1,TRBJ1-1,CASSQDGIRRGKVWDTEAFF,TGTGCCAGCAGCCAAGATGGGATCCGCAGGGGGAAAGTGTGGGACACTGAAGCTTTCTTT
once,TRBV20-1,NA,TRBJ2-5,CSARDLAAGIGPGETQYF,TGCAGTGCTAGAGATTTGGCTGCTGGGATAGGTCCCGGGGAGACCCAGTACTTC
NA,TRBV6-5,NA,TRBJ1-2,CASSYSRQRGYTF,TGTGCCAGCAGTTACTCGAGGCAGCGAGGCTACACCTTC
NA,TRBV7-6,TRBD1,TRBJ1-1,CASSRAGQGFDTEAFF,TGTGCCAGCAGCAGGGCGGGACAGGGATTCGACACTGAAGCTTTCTTT
NA,TRBV2,NA,TRBJ1-2,CASSEAGDPLNYGYTF,TGTGCCAGCAGTGAAGCCGGGGACCCACTCAACTATGGCTACACCTTC
many,TRBV15,NA,TRBJ1-1,CATSRAHGTEAFF,TGTGCCACCAGCAGAGCCCACGGCACTGAAGCTTTCTTT
many,TRBV5-5,NA,TRBJ2-2,CASSLKLFGGQVTGELFF,TGTGCCAGCAGCTTGAAGTTGTTCGGGGGACAAGTCACCGGGGAGCTGTTTTTT
many,TRBV4-3,NA,TRBJ2-1,CASSQTFGGGLPHVF,TGCGCCAGCAGCCAAACATTCGGGGGTGGTCTTCCCCACGTCTTC
few,TRBV6-4,NA,TRBJ1-5,CASSDSGGRWRDQPQHF,TGTGCCAGCAGTGACTCGGGGGGGCGATGGCGAGATCAGCCCCAGCATTTT
NA,TRBV6-5,NA,TRBJ1-1,CASSYSNMNTEAFF,TGTGCCAGCAGTTACTCGAACATGAACACTGAAGCTTTCTTT
NA,TRBV4-3,TRBD2,TRBJ2-3,CASSQDGLAGGRWTDTQYF,TGCGCCAGCAGCCAAGATGGGCTAGCGGGGGGGCGTTGGACAGATACGCAGTATTTT
NA,TRBV12-3/TRBV12-4,NA,TRBJ1-5,CASSLKENQPQHF,TGTGCCAGCAGTTTGAAGGAGAATCAGCCCCAGCATTTT
many,TRBV5-1,NA,TRBJ2-7,CASSLVVTYEQYF,TGCGCCAGCAGCTTGGTTGTTACCTACGAGCAGTACTTC
NA,TRBV6-5,NA,TRBJ1-4,CASSYVVRVGTNEKLFF,TGTGCCAGCAGTTACGTTGTCAGGGTTGGGACTAATGAAAAACTGTTTTTT
few,TRBV12-3/TRBV12-4,NA,TRBJ2-5,CASSKDILQETQYF,TGTGCCAGCAGCAAGGACATTCTTCAAGAGACCCAGTACTTC
NA,TRBV5-6,TRBD1,TRBJ2-5,CASSSEDRGQETQYF,TGTGCCAGCAGCTCGGAGGACAGGGGTCAGGAGACCCAGTACTTC
few,TRBV24-1,NA,TRBJ1-2,CATSDPAGSYGYTF,TGTGCCACCAGTGACCCGGCAGGGTCATATGGCTACACCTTC
NA,TRBV14,TRBD1,TRBJ2-2,CASSVGTGRTGELFF,TGTGCCAGCAGCGTAGGGACAGGGAGGACCGGGGAGCTGTTTTTT
many,TRBV20-1,NA,TRBJ2-7,CSATPQPTYEQYF,TGCAGTGCTACCCCACAGCCTACCTACGAGCAGTACTTC
NA,TRBV7-2,NA,TRBJ1-4,CASSRTGPKSQVEKLFF,TGTGCCAGCAGCCGAACAGGGCCTAAGTCCCAAGTGGAAAAACTGTTTTTT
once,TRBV4-3,NA,TRBJ1-6,CDSSQEWITSSPLHF,TGCGACAGCAGCCAAGAATGGATCACCAGTTCACCCCTCCACTTT
few,TRBV3-1,NA,TRBJ2-6,CASSHGGYSGANVLTF,TGTGCCAGCAGCCATGGAGGGTACTCTGGGGCCAACGTCCTGACTTTC
few,TRBV12-3/TRBV12-4,TRBD2,TRBJ2-1,CASSPPGLAENNEQFF,TGTGCCAGCAGTCCCCCGGGACTAGCTGAGAACAATGAGCAGTTCTTC
few,TRBV14,NA,TRBJ1-1,CASSQERPGRNTEAFF,TGTGCCAGCAGCCAAGAGCGTCCAGGGCGGAACACTGAAGCTTTCTTT
NA,TRBV27,TRBD1,TRBJ2-7,CASQKQGAGEQYF,TGTGCCAGCCAAAAGCAGGGGGCAGGCGAGCAGTACTTC
many,TRBV29-1,NA,TRBJ2-5,CSVEQAPETQYF,TGCAGCGTTGAACAGGCGCCAGAGACCCAGTACTTC
NA,TRBV7-9,NA,TRBJ1-1,CASSRHGGAAEAFF,TGTGCCAGCAGTCGACACGGGGGGGCGGCTGAAGCTTTCTTT
many,TRBV4-1,NA,TRBJ1-4,CASSLPGTTNEKLFF,TGCGCCAGCAGCCTCCCCGGGACAACTAATGAAAAACTGTTTTTT
many,TRBV7-9,TRBD1,TRBJ1-1,CASSWEQGKKAFF,TGTGCCAGCAGCTGGGAACAGGGGAAGAAGGCTTTCTTT
few,TRBV20-1,TRBD2,TRBJ2-2,CSATITGGTGELFF,TGCAGTGCTACTATCACCGGGGGGACCGGGGAGCTGTTTTTT
many,TRBV20-1,NA,TRBJ1-2,CSAGRASNYGYTF,TGCAGTGCCGGGCGCGCATCTAACTATGGCTACACCTTC
few,TRBV7-2,NA,TRBJ2-3,CASNQASTDTQYF,TGTGCCAGCAACCAGGCTAGCACAGATACGCAGTATTTT
few,TRBV6-1,NA,TRBJ2-3,CASSQGTPRDTQYF,TGTGCCAGCAGCCAAGGGACGCCTCGGGATACGCAGTATTTT
NA,TRBV9,NA,TRBJ1-3,CASSVAGDSGNTIYF,TGTGCCAGCAGCGTAGCTGGGGATTCTGGAAACACCATATATTTT